This T cell receptor beta chain was observed in a study of blood T cells in healthy people across ages. Study conclusions and caveats: Age advanced and TCR beta diversity per million T cells fell, roughly linearly.

This clonotype appeared a few times. Its cognate antigen is unknown. Primed by a sample-barcoded 5' primer and a J-beta primer mix, a second PCR proceeded for about 7 to 11 cycles. Every single cDNA molecule received a tag from a template-switch adaptor with 12 random nucleotides. TCRdb recomputed calls from the 5' RACE reads with MiXCR, one row per CDR3 protein. Of over 1,300,000 distinct CDR3 sequences in the sample, approximately 63% were seen once. Each donor's blood draw was roughly 9.8 milliliters of peripheral blood. Every sample had a minimum of 6.5 million PBMCs isolated. Trimming stripped 1 base from V and 7 bases from J, with 8 bases between. Germline V gene data show CDR1 as SQVTM and CDR2 as ANQGSEA. This CDR3 has 12 residues.

The V call is TRBV29-1, the J call TRBJ2-1; possibly TRBD1 for D (6 bases). The specimen was blood. The receptor's source is a man between 18 and 35 years old in good health. The CDR3 here is CSVEAQGNEQFF. CDR3 in DNA: TGCAGCGTTGAAGCACAGGGTAATGAGCAGTTCTTC.